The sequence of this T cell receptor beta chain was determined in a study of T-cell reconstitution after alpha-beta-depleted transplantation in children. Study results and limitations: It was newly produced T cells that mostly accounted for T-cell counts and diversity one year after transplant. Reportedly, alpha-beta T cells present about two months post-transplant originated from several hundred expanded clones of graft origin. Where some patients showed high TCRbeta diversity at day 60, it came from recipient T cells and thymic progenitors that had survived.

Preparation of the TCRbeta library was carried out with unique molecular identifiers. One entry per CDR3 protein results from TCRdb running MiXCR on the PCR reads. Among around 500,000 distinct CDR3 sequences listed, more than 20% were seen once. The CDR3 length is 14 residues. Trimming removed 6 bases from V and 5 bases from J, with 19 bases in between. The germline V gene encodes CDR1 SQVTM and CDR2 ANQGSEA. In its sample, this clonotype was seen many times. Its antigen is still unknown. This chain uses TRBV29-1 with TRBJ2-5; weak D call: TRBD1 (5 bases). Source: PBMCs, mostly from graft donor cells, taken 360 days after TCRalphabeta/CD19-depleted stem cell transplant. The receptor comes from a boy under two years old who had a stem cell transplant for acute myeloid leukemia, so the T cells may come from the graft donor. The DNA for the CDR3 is TGCAGCGTGGATATAGCAGGGTCGAGGGAGACCCAGTACTTC. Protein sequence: CSVDIAGSRETQYF.